A single TCR beta chain is shown here with its context. Its antigen remains unidentified. This specimen belongs to a study of T cell repertoires in cytomegalovirus infection. Background on the study: HLA-B-restricted CMV epitopes that are well studied were used alongside recently identified HLA-C-restricted ones.

In TCRdb, the reads were re-called with MiXCR into one record per CDR3 protein. Among around 900,000 distinct CDR3 sequences listed, roughly 30% were seen once. From germline, CDR1 is MNHEY and CDR2 SVGAGI. The CDR3 is made up of 14 amino acids. Trimming cost V 7 bases and J 2 bases, with 13 bases left between them. The input for sequencing was cultured CD8+ T cells from PBMCs, taken from culture after CMV antigen stimulation. The V gene is TRBV6-5, the J gene TRBJ2-3; D possibly uses TRBD1 or TRBD2 (6 bases each). This receptor was taken from a human donor in good health (CMV status not recorded). Some clones in this sample may be carry-over from other donors' samples. CDR3 nucleotide sequence: TGTGCCAGCAATCGGGGGCCTAACACAGATACGCAGTATTTT. The encoded protein is CASNRGPNTDTQYF.